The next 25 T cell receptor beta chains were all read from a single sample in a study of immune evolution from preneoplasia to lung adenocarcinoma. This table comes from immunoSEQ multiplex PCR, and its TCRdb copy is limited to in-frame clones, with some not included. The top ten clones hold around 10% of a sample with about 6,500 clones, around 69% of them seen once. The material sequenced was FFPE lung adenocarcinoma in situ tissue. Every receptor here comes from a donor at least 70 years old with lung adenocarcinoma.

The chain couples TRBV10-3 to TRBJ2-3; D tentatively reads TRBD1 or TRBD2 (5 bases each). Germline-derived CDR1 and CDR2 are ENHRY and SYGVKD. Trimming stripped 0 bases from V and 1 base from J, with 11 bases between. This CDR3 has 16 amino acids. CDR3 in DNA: TGTGCCATCAGTGAGTCGGGGGAAAGCGGCACAGATACGCAGTATTTT. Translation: CAISESGESGTDTQYF.

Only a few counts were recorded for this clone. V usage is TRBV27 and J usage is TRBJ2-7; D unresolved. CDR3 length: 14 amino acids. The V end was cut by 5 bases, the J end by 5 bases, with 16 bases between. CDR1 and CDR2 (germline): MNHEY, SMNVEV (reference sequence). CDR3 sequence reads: CASSQHIKPHEQYF. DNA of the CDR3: TGTGCCAGCAGTCAACACATTAAACCCCACGAGCAGTACTTC.

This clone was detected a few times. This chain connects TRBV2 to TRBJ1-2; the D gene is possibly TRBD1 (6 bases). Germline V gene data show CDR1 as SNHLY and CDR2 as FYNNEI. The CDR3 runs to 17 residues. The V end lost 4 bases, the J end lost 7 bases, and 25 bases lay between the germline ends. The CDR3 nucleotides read TGTGCCAGCAGTGGTCCCTCCCGAGGGGGGAAGTCCTCTGGCTACACCTTC. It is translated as CASSGPSRGGKSSGYTF.

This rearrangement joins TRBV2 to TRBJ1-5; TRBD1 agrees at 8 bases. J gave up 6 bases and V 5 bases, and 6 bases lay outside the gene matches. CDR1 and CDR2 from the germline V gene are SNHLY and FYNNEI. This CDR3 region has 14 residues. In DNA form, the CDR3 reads TGTGCCAGCAGTAAATCGGACAGGGCTCAGCCCCAGCATTTT. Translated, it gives CASSKSDRAQPQHF.

CDR3 nucleotide sequence: TGTGCCACCAATCGGGGGCCAGGGATTGGAGAGCAGTACTTC. It encodes CATNRGPGIGEQYF. J is TRBJ2-7 and V is TRBV10-3; D is possibly TRBD1 or TRBD2 (6 bases each). In germline, CDR1 is ENHRY, CDR2 SYGVKD. The CDR3 length is 14 residues. Trimming took off 10 bases at V and 7 bases at J, with 23 bases between the two ends.

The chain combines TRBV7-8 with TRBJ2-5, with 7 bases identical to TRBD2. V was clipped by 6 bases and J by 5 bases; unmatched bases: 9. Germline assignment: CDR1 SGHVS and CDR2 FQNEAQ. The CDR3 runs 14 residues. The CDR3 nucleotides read TGTGCCAGCAGAAACAGAGGGGAGGGGGAGACCCAGTACTTC. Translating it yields CASRNRGEGETQYF. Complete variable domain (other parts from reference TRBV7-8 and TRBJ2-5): GAGVSQSPRYKVAKRGQDVALRCDPISGHVSLFWYQQALGQGPEFLTYFQNEAQLDKSGLPSDRFFAERPEGSVSTLKIQRTQQEDSAVYLCASRNRGEGETQYFGPGTRLLVL.

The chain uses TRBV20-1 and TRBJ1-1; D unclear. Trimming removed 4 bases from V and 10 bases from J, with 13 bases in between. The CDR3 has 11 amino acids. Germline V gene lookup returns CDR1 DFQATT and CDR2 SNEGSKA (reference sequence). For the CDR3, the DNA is TGCAGTGCTAAGGCGGGGAGCGGAGCTTTCTTT. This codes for CSAKAGSGAFF.

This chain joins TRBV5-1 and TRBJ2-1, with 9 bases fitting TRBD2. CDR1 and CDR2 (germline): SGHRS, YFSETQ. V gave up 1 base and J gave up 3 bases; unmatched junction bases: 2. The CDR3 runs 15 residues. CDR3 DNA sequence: TGCGCCAGCAGCTTGACTAGCGGGCTCTACAATGAGCAGTTCTTC. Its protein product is CASSLTSGLYNEQFF.

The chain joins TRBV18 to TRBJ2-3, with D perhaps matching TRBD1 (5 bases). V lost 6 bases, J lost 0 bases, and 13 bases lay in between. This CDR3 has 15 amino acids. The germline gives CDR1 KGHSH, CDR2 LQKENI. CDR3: CASSQSAGSTDTQYF. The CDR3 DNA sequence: TGTGCCAGCTCCCAGAGTGCAGGGAGCACAGATACGCAGTATTTT.

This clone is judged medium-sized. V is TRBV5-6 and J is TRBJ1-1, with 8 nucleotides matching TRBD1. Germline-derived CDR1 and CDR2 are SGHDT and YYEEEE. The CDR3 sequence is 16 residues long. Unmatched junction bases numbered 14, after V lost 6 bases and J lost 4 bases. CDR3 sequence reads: CASNEEAGGARTEAFF. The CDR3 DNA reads TGTGCCAGCAACGAAGAGGCAGGGGGCGCCCGCACTGAAGCTTTCTTT.

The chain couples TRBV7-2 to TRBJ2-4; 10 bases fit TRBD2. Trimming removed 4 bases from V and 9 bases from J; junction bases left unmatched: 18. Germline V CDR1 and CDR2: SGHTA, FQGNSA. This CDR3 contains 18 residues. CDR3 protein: CASSSHRGSGGAEIIQYF. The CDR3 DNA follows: TGTGCCAGCAGCTCCCATCGAGGCAGCGGGGGGGCCGAGATCATTCAGTACTTC. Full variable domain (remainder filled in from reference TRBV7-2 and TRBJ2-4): GAGVSQSPSNKVTEKGKDVELRCDPISGHTALYWYRQSLGQGLEFLIYFQGNSAPDKSGLPSDRFSAERTGGSVSTLTIQRTQQEDSAVYLCASSSHRGSGGAEIIQYFGAGTRLSVL.

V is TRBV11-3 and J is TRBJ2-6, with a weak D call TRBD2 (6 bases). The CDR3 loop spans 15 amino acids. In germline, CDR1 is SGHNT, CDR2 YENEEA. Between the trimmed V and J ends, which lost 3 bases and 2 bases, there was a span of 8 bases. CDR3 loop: CASSFSGPGANVLTF. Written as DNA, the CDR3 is TGTGCCAGCAGCTTCAGCGGGCCTGGGGCCAACGTCCTGACTTTC.

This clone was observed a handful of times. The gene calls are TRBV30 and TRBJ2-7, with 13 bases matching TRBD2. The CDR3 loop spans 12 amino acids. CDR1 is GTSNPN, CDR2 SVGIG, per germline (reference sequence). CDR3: CAWGRLAGGVEV. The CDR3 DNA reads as TGTGCCTGGGGTCGACTAGCGGGAGGTGTGGAGGTC.

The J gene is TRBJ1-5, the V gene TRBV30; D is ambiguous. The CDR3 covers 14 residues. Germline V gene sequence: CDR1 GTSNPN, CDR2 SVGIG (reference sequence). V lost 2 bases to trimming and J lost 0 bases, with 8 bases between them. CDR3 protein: CAWSLGYSNQPQHF. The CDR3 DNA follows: TGTGCCTGGAGTCTGGGGTATAGCAATCAGCCCCAGCATTTT.

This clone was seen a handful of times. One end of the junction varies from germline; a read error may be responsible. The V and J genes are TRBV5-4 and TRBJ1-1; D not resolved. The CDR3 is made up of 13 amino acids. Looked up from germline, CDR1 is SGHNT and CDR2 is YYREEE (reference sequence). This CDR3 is CTSRRDGNTEAFF. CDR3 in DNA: TGTACCAGCAGGAGGGATGGGAACACTGAAGCTTTCTTT.

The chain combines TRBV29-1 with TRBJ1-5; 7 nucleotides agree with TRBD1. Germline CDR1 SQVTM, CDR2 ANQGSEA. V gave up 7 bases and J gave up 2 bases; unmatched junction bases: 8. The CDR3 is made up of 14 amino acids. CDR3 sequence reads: CSARTGRGNQPQHF. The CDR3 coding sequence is TGCAGCGCCAGGACAGGTCGTGGCAATCAGCCCCAGCATTTT.

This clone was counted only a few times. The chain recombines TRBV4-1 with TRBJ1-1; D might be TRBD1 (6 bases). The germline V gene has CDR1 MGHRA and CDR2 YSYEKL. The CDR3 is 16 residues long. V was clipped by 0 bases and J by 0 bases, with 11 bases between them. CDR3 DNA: TGCGCCAGCAGCCAAGATCAATACAGGGTGAACACTGAAGCTTTCTTT. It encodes CASSQDQYRVNTEAFF.

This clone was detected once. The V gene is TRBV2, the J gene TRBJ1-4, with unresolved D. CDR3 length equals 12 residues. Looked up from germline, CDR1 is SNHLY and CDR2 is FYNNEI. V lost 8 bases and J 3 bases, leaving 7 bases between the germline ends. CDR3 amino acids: CASRRANEKLFF. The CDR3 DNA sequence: TGTGCCAGCCGTAGGGCTAATGAAAAACTGTTTTTT.

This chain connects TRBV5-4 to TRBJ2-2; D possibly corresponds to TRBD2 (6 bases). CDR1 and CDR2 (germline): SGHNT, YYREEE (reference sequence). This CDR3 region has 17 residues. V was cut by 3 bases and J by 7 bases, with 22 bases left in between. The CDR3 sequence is CASSSPTGGAQVGELFF. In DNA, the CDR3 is TGTGCCAGCAGCTCCCCGACTGGCGGGGCCCAGGTCGGGGAGCTGTTTTTT. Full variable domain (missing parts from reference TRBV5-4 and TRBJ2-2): ETGVTQSPTHLIKTRGQQVTLRCSSQSGHNTVSWYQQALGQGPQFIFQYYREEENGRGNFPPRFSGLQFPNYSSELNVNALELDDSALYLCASSSPTGGAQVGELFFGEGSRLTVL.

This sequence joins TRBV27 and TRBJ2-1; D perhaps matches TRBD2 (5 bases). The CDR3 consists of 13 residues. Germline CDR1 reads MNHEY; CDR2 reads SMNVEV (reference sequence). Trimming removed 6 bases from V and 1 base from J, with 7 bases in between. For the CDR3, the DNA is TGTGCCAGCAGACTAGAGTCCTACAATGAGCAGTTCTTC. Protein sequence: CASRLESYNEQFF.

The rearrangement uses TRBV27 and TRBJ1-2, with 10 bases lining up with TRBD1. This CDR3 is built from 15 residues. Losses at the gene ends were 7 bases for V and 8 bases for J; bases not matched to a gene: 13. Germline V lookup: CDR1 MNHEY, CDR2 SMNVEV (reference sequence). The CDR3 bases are TGTGCCAGCAAAGTCGACAGGGGGCTTAGCTACGGCTACACCTTC. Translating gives CASKVDRGLSYGYTF.

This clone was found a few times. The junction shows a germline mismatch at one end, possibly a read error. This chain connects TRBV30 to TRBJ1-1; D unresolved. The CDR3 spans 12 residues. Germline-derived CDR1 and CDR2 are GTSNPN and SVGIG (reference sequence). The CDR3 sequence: CAWRPGNSEAFF. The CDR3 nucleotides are TGTGCCTGGAGGCCGGGGAACTCTGAAGCTTTCTTT.

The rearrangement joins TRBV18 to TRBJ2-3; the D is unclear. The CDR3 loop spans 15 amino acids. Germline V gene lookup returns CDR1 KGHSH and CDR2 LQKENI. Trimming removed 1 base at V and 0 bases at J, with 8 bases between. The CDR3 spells CASSPRQTSTDTQYF. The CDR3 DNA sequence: TGTGCCAGCTCACCACGTCAGACTAGCACAGATACGCAGTATTTT.

CDR3 in amino acids: CAISESTPGDEQYF. The CDR3 DNA sequence: TGTGCCATCAGTGAGTCGACTCCCGGGGACGAGCAGTACTTC. V is TRBV10-3 and J is TRBJ2-7; weak D call: TRBD2 (5 bases). This CDR3 is built from 14 residues. Deletions cut 0 bases from V and 5 bases from J, with 11 bases between. From germline, CDR1 is ENHRY and CDR2 SYGVKD.

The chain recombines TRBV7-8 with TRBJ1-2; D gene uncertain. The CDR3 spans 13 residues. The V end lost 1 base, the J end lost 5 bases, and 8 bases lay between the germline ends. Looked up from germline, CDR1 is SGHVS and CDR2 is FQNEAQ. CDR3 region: CASSLDPGYGYTF. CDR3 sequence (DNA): TGTGCCAGCAGCTTAGACCCCGGGTATGGCTACACCTTC. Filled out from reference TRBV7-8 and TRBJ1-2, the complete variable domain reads GAGVSQSPRYKVAKRGQDVALRCDPISGHVSLFWYQQALGQGPEFLTYFQNEAQLDKSGLPSDRFFAERPEGSVSTLKIQRTQQEDSAVYLCASSLDPGYGYTFGSGTRLTVV.